Following are 20 T cell receptor beta chains from one sample sequenced in a study of T cells in Graves' hyperthyroidism and ophthalmopathy. It was RNA transcripts that yielded the amplified TCR beta CDR3 regions. The HTBI primer set was used in a first-round RT-PCR of the TCR CDR3. From the multiplex PCR reads, TCRdb called clonotypes with MiXCR, one entry per CDR3 protein. The table records around 620,000 distinct CDR3 sequences, 16% of them present only once. The specimen sequenced was blood. These receptors all come from a woman aged 25-40 years with Graves' hyperthyroidism.

Concerning this clonotype: A much bigger clone sits one base away, suggesting this may be a read error. The J gene is TRBJ2-5, the V gene TRBV6-1; 8 bases match TRBD1. V trimming: 8 bases; J trimming: 5 bases; junction bases outside the gene matches: 7. CDR3 size: 13 residues. Germline assignment: CDR1 MNHNS and CDR2 SASEGT. The CDR3 DNA follows: TGTGCCAGCGGTGCGACAGGGGTGGAGACCCAGTACTTC. Translating it yields CASGATGVETQYF.

This clonotype was recorded at least ten times. This chain links TRBV5-4 with TRBJ2-5; the D is unclear. CDR1 is SGHNT, CDR2 YYREEE, per germline (reference sequence). Trimming cost V 1 base and J 0 bases, with 7 bases left between them. There are 14 residues in the CDR3. As DNA, the CDR3 is TGTGCCAGCAGCTTGAAACAGTACCAAGAGACCCAGTACTTC. It yields the protein CASSLKQYQETQYF.

This clonotype has more than one count but fewer than ten. The V call is TRBV7-3, the J call TRBJ2-5, with TRBD1 matching 8 bases. Trimming removed 6 bases from V and 1 base from J; junction bases left unmatched: 13. CDR1 is SGHTA, CDR2 FQGTGA, per germline. This CDR3 region has 17 residues. CDR3 residues: CASRISTGDLSQETQYF. The CDR3 DNA follows: TGTGCCAGCAGAATCTCGACAGGGGACCTAAGCCAAGAGACCCAGTACTTC.

This clonotype was observed at least ten times. In DNA, the CDR3 is TGTGCCAGCAGTAGGACAGGGACGTCTCAGTACTTC. Its translation is CASSRTGTSQYF. This chain connects TRBV28 to TRBJ2-7; 8 bases line up with TRBD1. The V gene end was trimmed by 5 bases and the J gene end by 10 bases; junction bases not matched to a gene: 7. Germline values: CDR1 MDHEN, CDR2 SYDVKM. There are 12 residues in the CDR3.

This clonotype was counted many times. The chain is built from TRBV2 and TRBJ2-3; TRBD2 agrees at 11 bases. The CDR3 consists of 18 residues. The J segment lost 0 bases and the V segment lost 8 bases, leaving 13 bases of the junction unmatched. From germline, CDR1 is SNHLY and CDR2 FYNNEI. This chain's CDR3 is CASLGGTSGDESTDTQYF. Here the CDR3 DNA reads TGTGCCAGCCTAGGCGGGACTAGCGGAGATGAAAGCACAGATACGCAGTATTTT. Full variable domain (rest looked up from reference TRBV2 and TRBJ2-3): EPEVTQTPSHQVTQMGQEVILRCVPISNHLYFYWYRQILGQKVEFLVSFYNNEISEKSEIFDDQFSVERPDGSNFTLKIRSTKLEDSAMYFCASLGGTSGDESTDTQYFGPGTRLTVL.

This clonotype was detected many times. The J gene is TRBJ1-1, the V gene TRBV6-2 or TRBV6-3, with 7 positions matching TRBD1. V gave up 9 bases and J gave up 4 bases; unmatched junction bases: 8. The germline gives CDR1 MNHEY, CDR2 SVGEGT. This CDR3 contains 13 residues. The CDR3 loop is CASRTGVATEAFF. Here the CDR3 DNA reads TGTGCCAGTAGAACAGGGGTTGCCACTGAAGCTTTCTTT.

The table lists this clonotype with a few counts. V gene TRBV7-2 combines with J gene TRBJ2-3, with a weak D call TRBD2 (6 bases). This CDR3 has 19 amino acids. Trimming removed 1 base at V and 4 bases at J, with 24 bases between. Germline assignment: CDR1 SGHTA and CDR2 FQGNSA. CDR3 sequence reads: CASSLDIYSGRKWADTQYF. For the CDR3, the DNA is TGTGCCAGCAGCTTAGATATCTATAGCGGTCGAAAGTGGGCAGATACGCAGTATTTT.

This clonotype was seen more than once but under ten times. This chain links TRBV29-1 with TRBJ1-4, with 9 nucleotides matching TRBD1. CDR3 length: 13 residues. The germline V gene has CDR1 SQVTM and CDR2 ANQGSEA. With 5 bases clipped from V and 8 bases from J, the junction kept 6 bases outside the gene matches. CDR3 loop: CSVTGQGAEKLFF. The DNA of the CDR3 is TGCAGCGTTACGGGACAGGGAGCGGAAAAACTGTTTTTT.

The rearrangement uses TRBV2 and TRBJ1-2; 7 bases are a match to TRBD1. CDR1 SNHLY and CDR2 FYNNEI come from the germline V gene. V gave up 6 bases and J gave up 8 bases; unmatched junction bases: 6. CDR3 length: 12 residues. DNA for the CDR3: TGTGCCAGCAGAGAGACAGGGTGGGGCTACACCTTC. It encodes CASRETGWGYTF.

The chain couples TRBV6-4 to TRBJ1-1, with D unresolved. The CDR3 has 13 residues. V lost 6 bases and J lost 1, with 9 bases in between. Germline loops: CDR1 MRHNA, CDR2 SNTAGT. CDR3 bases: TGTGCCAGCAGCGTGCACCAGAACACTGAAGCTTTCTTT. This gives the protein CASSVHQNTEAFF.

V and J are TRBV7-9 and TRBJ1-4, with D perhaps matching TRBD1 (5 bases). V lost 7 bases to trimming and J lost 7 bases, with 13 bases between them. Germline CDR1 and CDR2: SEHNR and FQNEAQ (reference sequence). This CDR3 region has 13 residues. The CDR3 region is CASTGRGSEKLFF. DNA of the CDR3: TGTGCCAGCACGGGGAGGGGCAGTGAAAAACTGTTTTTT.

This chain connects TRBV19 to TRBJ1-1; no reliable D call. Trimming stripped 3 bases from V and 3 bases from J, with 8 bases between. There are 13 residues in the CDR3. Germline assignment: CDR1 LNHDA and CDR2 SQIVND (reference sequence). Written as DNA, the CDR3 is TGTGCCAGTAGTATGGATACGGACACTGAAGCTTTCTTT. It yields the protein CASSMDTDTEAFF.

This clonotype has ten or more counts. The genes are TRBV30 and TRBJ2-1; D not resolved. The germline CDR1 and CDR2 sequences are GTSNPN and SVGIG (reference sequence). V was trimmed by 1 base and J by 4 bases, leaving 14 bases between them. The CDR3 contains 15 residues. The CDR3 DNA reads TGTGCCTGGAGTGGGGTGGAACTACCGTACAATGAGCAGTTCTTC. Its translation: CAWSGVELPYNEQFF.

This clonotype was seen a few times. This CDR3 reads CASSPPTEAGNTIYF. The CDR3, as DNA: TGTGCCAGCAGCCCCCCGACAGAAGCTGGAAACACCATATATTTT. The V and J genes are TRBV7-9 and TRBJ1-3; D may be TRBD1 (5 bases). Per the germline V gene, CDR1 is SEHNR and CDR2 is FQNEAQ (reference sequence). The CDR3 contains 15 residues. The V and J ends lost 5 bases and 2 bases respectively, with 13 bases between them.

This clonotype was counted at least ten times. The chain joins TRBV18 to TRBJ1-1, with TRBD1 matching over 8 bases. The CDR3 has 14 amino acids. V dropped 5 bases and J dropped 0; count of bases not matched to a gene: 2. From germline, CDR1 is KGHSH and CDR2 LQKENI. The CDR3 region has the DNA TGTGCCAGCTCAGCGACAGGGGTGAACACTGAAGCTTTCTTT. Its protein product is CASSATGVNTEAFF.

This clonotype occurred a few times. The CDR3 protein is CASSQGLAYEKLFF. The DNA of the CDR3 is TGTGCCAGCAGCCAAGGTCTTGCCTATGAAAAACTGTTTTTT. The gene calls are TRBV6-1 and TRBJ1-4; no reliable D call. V lost 6 bases and J 6 bases, leaving 14 bases between the germline ends. Per the germline V gene, CDR1 is MNHNS and CDR2 is SASEGT. The CDR3 is made up of 14 amino acids.

This clonotype was detected ten times or more. V and J are TRBV28 and TRBJ1-2; 8 bases fit TRBD1. CDR1 is MDHEN, CDR2 SYDVKM, per germline. The CDR3 contains 16 residues. J was trimmed by 4 bases and V by 6 bases; bases with no gene match: 13. The CDR3 sequence is CASSPGAGGSVYGYTF. CDR3 bases: TGTGCCAGCAGCCCCGGCGCAGGGGGCAGTGTCTATGGCTACACCTTC.

This clonotype has a handful of counts. The chain carries TRBV11-3 and TRBJ2-2; D ambiguous. The CDR3 runs to 18 residues. Germline V gene sequence: CDR1 SGHNT, CDR2 YENEEA. V was trimmed by 2 bases and J by 3 bases, leaving 19 bases between them. CDR3 in DNA: TGTGCCAGCAGCTTACGGGCCTGGCTGACTGAGTACACCGGGGAGCTGTTTTTT. This sequence encodes CASSLRAWLTEYTGELFF.

This clonotype was recorded many times. The gene calls are TRBV6-1 and TRBJ2-5; 9 positions agree with TRBD1. The length of the CDR3 is 14 residues. V trimming: 6 bases; J trimming: 7 bases; junction bases outside the gene matches: 9. Germline CDR1 is MNHNS and CDR2 is SASEGT. The CDR3 bases are TGTGCCAGCAGAGGGGACAGGGTATTTGGGACCCAGTACTTC. It encodes CASRGDRVFGTQYF.

This chain uses TRBV19 with TRBJ1-1, with D possibly being TRBD1 (6 bases). Looked up from germline, CDR1 is LNHDA and CDR2 is SQIVND (reference sequence). There are 15 residues in the CDR3. The V and J ends lost 2 bases and 5 bases respectively, with 15 bases between them. As DNA, the CDR3 is TGTGCCAGTAGTATACCCCAAACAGGGCGAACTGAAGCTTTCTTT. Its protein is CASSIPQTGRTEAFF.